This TCR beta chain was sequenced during a study of blood T cell repertoires in COVID-19 (dated by TCRdb to 2018 to 2021). For the wider study: Collaborator samples came from the United States, Italy and Spain and covered acute and convalescent phases of COVID-19. The material from the prospective study consisted of cDNA or gDNA derived from T cells, B-cell-depleted T cells, or PBMCs. Subjects who had been exposed to COVID-19, were actively infected with it, or had recovered from it provided the deeply sampled blood TCRbeta repertoires that made up the dataset. The repertoires were released in a freely available public database intended as a resource for research on the immune response to SARS-CoV-2. The samples were drawn from the first 160 participants of the ongoing ImmuneRACE study and from under 1,500 subjects provided by 6 global collaborators. The sample metadata nearly always contained a de-identified subject ID, COVID-19 status, age in years and sex. HLA class I and class II types, where available, came from metadata supplied by the sample provider rather than from assay-based typing. The research as a whole found: The amount of clinical and demographic metadata varied by source and participant and was provided uncurated.

In its sample, this clone was seen once. This clone's antigen is unknown. Base qualities are missing; no much larger clone stands one base away. Collaborating institutions collected whole blood in K2EDTA tubes following their own protocols. For TCRbeta analysis, collaborators shipped samples in one of three forms: frozen whole blood, isolated PBMCs, or DNA extracted from either of those sample types. The CDR3 runs 14 residues from the cysteine to the phenylalanine. Just the 42-base CDR3 DNA is kept, in frame starting at base 1. CDR1 and CDR2 are drawn from the germline V gene (reference sequence): GTSNPN, SVGIG. The trim is 5 bases for V and 3 bases for J, with a gap of 16 bases between the germline ends. TCRbeta CDR3 regions were amplified from genomic DNA using the immunoSEQ Assay, a bias-controlled multiplex PCR. On the authors' methods: The number of nucleated cells in each sample was estimated by amplification of reference gene primers within the assay. To quantify the absolute abundance of each unique TCRbeta CDR3 rearrangement, sequence reads were collapsed and filtered. Productive Simpson clonality was computed per sample as the square root of Simpson's diversity index over productive rearrangements. The source is immuneACCESS, and TCRdb retained only in-frame sequences with V and J called. Part of the clones is not carried over; for the studies checked, unresolved V genes explain less than half of this, and the remainder is unexplained. V and J calls plus clone size are reproduced from that table; the DNA served to infer D and trimming. Present in this sample are 310,000 or so clones, around 80% of which were seen just once. Of the sample, approximately 1.1% falls within the top ten clones.

The sequence was collected from a woman between 50 and 59 years old with acute or convalescent COVID-19. What was sequenced was peripheral blood. The rearrangement joined TRBV30 to TRBJ1-2; a tentative D match to TRBD1 spans 5 bases. The CDR3 corresponds to CAWWTGGIDYGYTF. The nucleotide sequence is given as TGTGCCTGGTGGACCGGGGGTATTGACTATGGCTACACCTTC.